The entry that follows covers one T cell receptor (beta chain) sequence. Trimming stripped 3 bases from V and 7 bases from J, with 14 bases between. Germline V gene lookup returns CDR1 SGDLS and CDR2 YYNGEE. The length of the CDR3 is 14 residues. The entry originates in a study of blood T cell repertoires in COVID-19. Study information: Sites in the United States, Italy and Spain provided acute and convalescent COVID-19 samples. Sample material is recorded as cDNA or gDNA derived from T cells, B-cell-depleted T cells, or PBMCs.

The authors' processing: Estimates of nucleated cell counts were drawn from the amplification of reference gene primers. TCRdb keeps only in-frame clones here, not all; method: immunoSEQ multiplex PCR. V and J calls and clone size come straight from that table; D and trimming were deduced from the DNA. This table holds 40,000 to 50,000 clones, around 87% found once. V and J are TRBV9 and TRBJ1-5; the D gene is possibly TRBD1 (5 bases). Sequenced input: peripheral blood. The sequence was collected from a man between 35 and 55 years old with active COVID-19. The CDR3 loop reads CASSADSMGQPQHF. CDR3 coding DNA: TGTGCCAGCAGCGCCGACAGTATGGGACAGCCCCAGCATTTT.